A selection of T cell receptor beta chains follows, all from one sample in a study of T cells after yellow fever vaccination. Each CDR3 protein gets one entry after TCRdb re-called the 5' RACE reads with MiXCR. The repertoire includes tens of thousands of distinct CDR3 sequences, 7.4% of them detected once, and over 25% sits in the top ten. The sample in question was CD8+ T cells sorted from PBMCs, obtained around 16 days after the first yellow fever vaccination. These receptors all stem from a man aged 18 to 30 who received the YFV17D yellow fever vaccine. Each CDR3 is given with its conserved first and last residue. D genes are given only for firm matches. The size field is filled for only some rows; it gives once, few, many or a size class.

size	V	J	D	CDR3	DNA
.	TRBV7-9	TRBJ1-5	.	CASSQGKRPQHF	TGTGCCAGCAGCCAAGGAAAGCGGCCCCAGCATTTT
many	TRBV5-1	TRBJ2-3	.	CASSFLDRRSSTDTQYF	TGCGCCAGCAGCTTCCTAGACAGGCGGTCTAGCACAGATACGCAGTATTTT
many	TRBV4-3	TRBJ1-1	.	CASSQGGRGMNTEAFF	TGCGCCAGCAGCCAAGGGGGGCGAGGAATGAACACTGAAGCTTTCTTT
few	TRBV30	TRBJ1-1	.	CAWSATGEAFF	TGTGCCTGGAGCGCCACAGGGGAAGCTTTCTTT
many	TRBV6-1	TRBJ1-1	.	CASSEALGPFSTEAFF	TGTGCCAGCAGTGAAGCCCTGGGACCGTTCTCCACTGAAGCTTTCTTT
many	TRBV5-1	TRBJ2-5	TRBD1	CASSLDRGARVQYF	TGCGCCAGCAGCTTGGACAGGGGGGCTCGTGTCCAGTACTTC
many	TRBV5-6	TRBJ2-1	TRBD1	CASSSTGISYNEQFF	TGTGCCAGCAGCTCGACAGGGATCTCCTACAATGAGCAGTTCTTC
many	TRBV12-3/TRBV12-4	TRBJ2-2	.	CASSSTSGPTLTKVGELFF	TGTGCCAGCAGTTCCACATCCGGACCAACCCTAACTAAAGTCGGGGAGCTGTTTTTT
many	TRBV12-3/TRBV12-4	TRBJ2-7	.	CASKQGSYEQYF	TGTGCCAGCAAACAGGGCTCCTACGAGCAGTACTTC
.	TRBV20-1	TRBJ2-7	.	CSASQAPGYEQYF	TGCAGTGCTAGCCAGGCTCCGGGCTACGAGCAGTACTTC
.	TRBV7-2	TRBJ2-5	TRBD2	CASSLGLAGRLKETQYF	TGTGCCAGCAGCCTCGGGCTAGCGGGCCGGCTCAAAGAGACCCAGTACTTC
many	TRBV5-4	TRBJ2-2	TRBD1	CASSHAGGGELFF	TGTGCCAGCAGCCACGCAGGGGGAGGGGAGCTGTTTTTT
many	TRBV12-3/TRBV12-4	TRBJ1-2	.	CASSFRGGFYGYTF	TGTGCCAGCAGTTTCCGGGGCGGCTTCTATGGCTACACCTTC